This T cell receptor (beta chain) came from a study of neurological immune-mediated disorders (dated by TCRdb to the late 2010s). With regard to the full study: Among the roughly 34 multiple sclerosis patients, relapsing-remitting MS was present in some 31 and secondary progressive MS was present in 3. Peripheral blood TCR-beta repertoires from HTLV-I-associated myelopathy (HAM/TSP) patients, multiple sclerosis patients and healthy controls were compared by UMI-based sequencing. The approximately 110 TCR-beta libraries included longitudinal samples, technical triplicates and paired sorted CD4+ and CD8+ T-cell subsets alongside PBMC samples. The cohort comprised roughly 65 subjects: 14 HAM/TSP patients, 35 or so multiple sclerosis patients and about 20 healthy controls. On the study overall, not on this receptor specifically: Expanded clones from different subjects shared no identical CDR3 amino acid sequences, which suggests that TCR-beta repertoires were private in all groups. In a phylogenetic analysis, the repertoires of 18 out of 34 MS patients fell into a single cluster of related CDR3 sequences, pointing to a possible signature at the repertoire level. No clinical or MRI features were associated with the MS cluster, and the authors said that larger cohorts are needed. TCR clonal expansion was greatest in HAM/TSP patients and smallest in MS patients, who ranked below even healthy controls.

V is reduced by 0 bases and J by 0 bases, leaving a spacing of 9 bases between them. The CDR1 and CDR2 encoded by the germline V gene are SGHRS and YFSETQ. The CDR3 runs 15 residues from the cysteine to the phenylalanine. The read is trimmed to its CDR3 DNA, 45 bases read in frame from base 1. cDNA synthesis used template-switch 5'RACE with a primer carrying a 10-nucleotide random unique molecular identifier tagging each TCR transcript. Every sequencing run yielded over 190 million TCR-beta sequences covering 15-18 subjects. Total RNA was extracted with the RNeasy kit. TCR-beta VDJ regions were amplified with primers for the TCR constant region and the 5'RACE anchor, using the KAPA Real-time Library Amplification kit. A first PCR added sample indexes and Illumina adaptors, and a second PCR then raised library yield. After Ampure bead purification, the roughly 650 bp TCR product was size-selected on a 2% E-gel SizeSelection system. Before pooling, libraries had their quality checked on a Bioanalyzer, their concentration measured with Qubit, and their quantity determined with the Kapa Library Quantification kit. Paired-end 2 x 150 bp sequencing of the libraries was performed on an Illumina HiSeq 2500. To increase sequence diversity, roughly 24-30% phiX was spiked into each library pool. As for the original processing: Quality-filtered reads were processed with the UMI-based MiGEC pipeline, and over 90% of raw TCR sequences were removed by the MiGEC pipeline during error correction. IMGT germline references were used for alignment of VDJ genes, and clonotypes were defined by a unique CDR3 amino acid sequence together with V-J genes. Clonal expansion, Shannon diversity and CDR3 relatedness were evaluated with VDJtools (CalcPairwiseDistances, ClusterSamples), while phylogenetic trees were built in CLCbio workbench. Clones with at least 8 unique UMIs were defined as expanded, with this threshold being based on coefficient-of-variation modelling across technical triplicates. Clones were called with MiXCR by TCRdb after fastp trimmed the public reads at Q25, and only in-frame beta chains were retained. Rows merge per CDR3 protein into single entries with the most common DNA and genes. The V and J calls, along with clone size, are taken from TCRdb and not from the paper's own processing. Within this sample are 65,000 to 75,000 distinct CDR3 sequences, with around 4.8% of them counted one time only. Of the sample, roughly 2% falls within the top ten clones.

Ten or more counts support this clonotype. The antigen this receptor binds is unknown. Base quality data are lacking; no much larger clone is found one base away. For the unsorted PBMC libraries, 2 million PBMCs were stored in RNAlater at -80 degrees C until RNA extraction and were used to generate the libraries. Multiple sclerosis patients were enrolled in a US clinical protocol under which disease progression was evaluated by magnetic resonance imaging. Peripheral blood was subjected to Ficoll-Hypaque density gradient centrifugation to isolate PBMCs, which were then cryopreserved in liquid nitrogen.

The sequencing input was PBMCs. This clonotype originated in a woman aged 70-85 years with multiple sclerosis. The rearranged chain carries TRBV5-1 and TRBJ1-1, with the D gene uncertain. For the CDR3, the sequence is CASSLAEEMNTEAFF. The nucleotide sequence is given as TGCGCCAGCAGCTTGGCAGAGGAAATGAACACTGAAGCTTTCTTT.